These 9 T cell receptor beta chains were sequenced from one sample in a study of shared clonotypes between healthy human individuals. The repertoire was sequenced with immunoSEQ multiplex PCR; TCRdb's copy has only in-frame clones and lacks some. The sample lists more than 2,000,000 clones; approximately 95% were seen once. Material for sequencing was naive CD4+ T cells from PBMCs. Subset specified: CD45RA+ positively selected. These receptors were collected from a man aged 18 to 29 in good health. Some clones in this sample may be carry-over from other donors' samples.

The chain is built from TRBV11-2 and TRBJ2-3; D may match TRBD1 or TRBD2 (6 bases each). The germline V gene has CDR1 SGHAT and CDR2 FQNNGV. The V gene lost 5 bases and the J gene lost 6 bases, with 15 bases spanning the gap. This CDR3 is 14 amino acids long. CDR3 coding DNA: TGTGCCAGCAGCCGTGGGGGGCGGTACGATACGCAGTATTTT. This encodes CASSRGGRYDTQYF.

Written as DNA, the CDR3 is TGTGCCAGCAGTTACTCGAGTGACAGTAGCACAGATACGCAGTATTTT. Protein sequence: CASSYSSDSSTDTQYF. This chain uses TRBV6-5 with TRBJ2-3, with D possibly matching TRBD1 (5 bases). Germline assignment: CDR1 MNHEY and CDR2 SVGAGI. V was cut by 0 bases and J by 0 bases, with 10 bases left in between. The CDR3 extends over 16 amino acids.

The J gene is TRBJ2-5, the V gene TRBV27; D is unresolved. CDR3 length: 15 residues. The ends were cut back, 0 bases at V and 5 bases at J, with 13 bases in the middle. CDR1 is MNHEY, CDR2 SMNVEV, per germline (reference sequence). DNA of the CDR3: TGTGCCAGCAGTTTATCTGGCAGGCCACGGGAGACCCAGTACTTC. This sequence encodes CASSLSGRPRETQYF.

V and J are TRBV5-4 and TRBJ2-3; D could derive from TRBD1 or TRBD2 (5 bases each). CDR1 is SGHNT, CDR2 YYREEE, per germline (reference sequence). The CDR3 covers 13 residues. The ends were cut back, 4 bases at V and 2 bases at J, with 8 bases in the middle. Here the CDR3 reads CASSPGTTDTQYF. The CDR3 coding sequence is TGTGCCAGCAGCCCAGGGACCACAGATACGCAGTATTTT.

V usage is TRBV4-1 and J usage is TRBJ2-6; D call uncertain. The CDR3 is made up of 15 amino acids. Germline CDR1 MGHRA, CDR2 YSYEKL. Deletions cut 4 bases from V and 10 bases from J, with 17 bases between. DNA of the CDR3: TGCGCCAGCAGCCCATCCGGGTGGCCAGAAAACGTCCTGACTTTC. Translating it yields CASSPSGWPENVLTF.

This chain joins TRBV5-6 and TRBJ2-7, with D unclear. This CDR3 comprises 13 residues. V lost 0 bases and J lost 5, with 9 bases in between. Germline CDR1 SGHDT, CDR2 YYEEEE. The CDR3 region has the DNA TGTGCCAGCAGCTTGGTACGGCCCCACGAGCAGTACTTC. This translates into CASSLVRPHEQYF.

On this clone itself: This sample also contains other DNA sequences that code for the same CDR3. The chain links TRBV5-1 to TRBJ2-2; TRBD2 is a possible D gene (7 bases). CDR3 length: 15 amino acids. Trimming removed 4 bases at V and 4 bases at J, with 14 bases between. Germline values: CDR1 SGHRS, CDR2 YFSETQ. The CDR3 region has the DNA TGCGCCAGCAGCCTCGGGGGCGGGGGCACCGGGGAGCTGTTTTTT. The encoded protein is CASSLGGGGTGELFF.

The V call is TRBV10-3, the J call TRBJ2-3; D ambiguous. Germline CDR1 and CDR2: ENHRY and SYGVKD. CDR3 size: 10 residues. V lost 8 bases and J 6 bases, leaving 6 bases between the germline ends. Here the CDR3 DNA reads TGTGCCATCGGAAGGGATACGCAGTATTTT. It yields the protein CAIGRDTQYF.

The rearrangement links TRBV9 to TRBJ2-5; weak D call: TRBD2 (6 bases). Germline V gives CDR1 SGDLS, CDR2 YYNGEE. The CDR3 contains 16 residues. V lost 1 base and J lost 4, with 17 bases in between. CDR3 protein: CASSVTPGTQGETQYF. The CDR3 nucleotides are TGTGCCAGCAGCGTAACCCCCGGGACTCAGGGAGAGACCCAGTACTTC.